This entry describes one T cell receptor (beta chain). Antigen: not known. The trim removed 1 base at V and 6 bases at J, leaving 9 bases unmatched. CDR3 length: 14 amino acids. Germline CDR1 reads SQVTM; CDR2 reads ANQGSEA. RNA was extracted with the RNeasy kit, and a quantity of roughly 0.5 to 1 ug was reverse transcribed using random hexamers. TCR beta CDR3 was amplified by immunoSEQ multiplex PCR. This amplification extended across 54 Vbeta and 13 Jbeta segments. TCRdb ran MiXCR on the immunoSEQ multiplex PCR reads and lists one entry per CDR3 protein. The sample includes about 60,000 distinct CDR3 sequences, around nine tenths seen only once; the top ten take 0.15% to 0.2%. This record comes from a study of CD8 T cells in Susac syndrome. General study results and limits: That the number of individuals in its TCR sequencing and HLA analysis was relatively small was acknowledged by the study.

Sequencing of TCR beta was carried out in blood CD8+ and CD4+ T cells. Negative magnetic isolation gave CD8+ and CD4+ cells; FACS enriched CD8+ TEMRA. V is TRBV29-1 and J is TRBJ2-7; the match to TRBD1 covers 7 bases. The clonotype originates from a human donor in good health. Sequencing was carried out using CD8+ T cells from PBMCs. The CDR3 nucleotides read TGCAGCGTTGAAGGCCCCAGGGGGATCGGCGAGCAGTACTTC. It yields the protein CSVEGPRGIGEQYF.